A selection of T cell receptor beta chains follows, all from one sample in a study of blood T cell repertoires in COVID-19. Data came from immunoSEQ multiplex PCR; TCRdb stores just in-frame clones and leaves some out. The table lists around 120,000 clones, 86% of them singletons. The sample taken for sequencing was peripheral blood. These receptors were collected from a man aged 70 or older who had recovered from COVID-19. The conserved cysteine and the conserved F or W are not part of the CDR3 here. Each record gives: V gene, J gene, CDR3 protein.

v_call: TRBV7-2; j_call: TRBJ2-7; cdr3_aa: ASSLRQGYEQY
v_call: TRBV2; j_call: TRBJ1-5; cdr3_aa: ASRNSYNQPQH
v_call: TRBV11-1; j_call: TRBJ1-1; cdr3_aa: ASSLHLNTEAF
v_call: TRBV5-1; j_call: TRBJ2-2; cdr3_aa: ASSGASEAGELF
v_call: TRBV7-2; j_call: TRBJ1-1; cdr3_aa: ASSSHRTGGGISTEAF
v_call: TRBV2; j_call: TRBJ2-5; cdr3_aa: ASSGAGGAQY
v_call: TRBV13; j_call: TRBJ2-1; cdr3_aa: ASSLRLADNEQF
v_call: TRBV7-2; j_call: TRBJ1-5; cdr3_aa: ASSPRVDQPQH
v_call: TRBV2; j_call: TRBJ1-3; cdr3_aa: ASSTIGAGNTIY
v_call: TRBV5-1; j_call: TRBJ1-1; cdr3_aa: ASSQTGKATEAF
v_call: TRBV24-1; j_call: TRBJ2-3; cdr3_aa: ATSDAPGLAGVSTDTQY
v_call: TRBV23-1; j_call: TRBJ1-1; cdr3_aa: ASSQNGQGGTEAF
v_call: TRBV7-9; j_call: TRBJ2-3; cdr3_aa: ASSLHTDTQY
v_call: TRBV13; j_call: TRBJ2-7; cdr3_aa: ASSVKPGTSGGYEQY
v_call: TRBV19; j_call: TRBJ1-5; cdr3_aa: ASLNSGRAYSNQPQH
v_call: TRBV28; j_call: TRBJ1-2; cdr3_aa: ASSFIGRGREGYT
v_call: TRBV2; j_call: TRBJ1-6; cdr3_aa: ASSVGRGNSPLH
v_call: TRBV5-1; j_call: TRBJ1-1; cdr3_aa: ASSLRTGSNTEAF
v_call: TRBV4-3; j_call: TRBJ2-5; cdr3_aa: ASSQGPAGGEETQY
v_call: TRBV2; j_call: TRBJ2-1; cdr3_aa: ASSGGSYNEQF
v_call: TRBV10-2; j_call: TRBJ2-4; cdr3_aa: ASTSPRGEVH
v_call: TRBV7-2; j_call: TRBJ2-3; cdr3_aa: ASRRTGLTDTQY
v_call: TRBV5-4; j_call: TRBJ2-1; cdr3_aa: ASSVGTGLWNEQF
v_call: TRBV7-2; j_call: TRBJ2-4; cdr3_aa: ASSLRTGGPLAKNIQY
v_call: TRBV19; j_call: TRBJ2-5; cdr3_aa: ASSIRGLAGGGETQY
v_call: TRBV5-4; j_call: TRBJ1-6; cdr3_aa: ASSLEGQGNSPLH
v_call: TRBV19; j_call: TRBJ1-4; cdr3_aa: ASRKGRPREKLF
v_call: TRBV6-5; j_call: TRBJ2-3; cdr3_aa: ASSPGRSTDTQY
v_call: TRBV6-5; j_call: TRBJ2-7; cdr3_aa: TTGFSYEQY
v_call: TRBV12-3/TRBV12-4; j_call: TRBJ1-2; cdr3_aa: ASSSTGGLGYT
v_call: TRBV2; j_call: TRBJ2-5; cdr3_aa: ASSEELEETQY
v_call: TRBV2; j_call: TRBJ2-4; cdr3_aa: ASEGGMPRNIQY
v_call: TRBV7-6; j_call: TRBJ2-5; cdr3_aa: ASSSTGGALETQY
v_call: TRBV29-1; j_call: TRBJ1-2; cdr3_aa: SVATGRHGYT
v_call: TRBV5-6; j_call: TRBJ2-2; cdr3_aa: ASSFWGAIWTGELF
v_call: TRBV9; j_call: TRBJ1-4; cdr3_aa: ASSVGGALNEKLF
v_call: TRBV5-1; j_call: TRBJ2-3; cdr3_aa: ASRAGSTDTQY
v_call: TRBV7-8; j_call: TRBJ1-4; cdr3_aa: ASRRVANEKLF
v_call: TRBV2; j_call: TRBJ2-7; cdr3_aa: ASSDGTSIYEQY
v_call: TRBV5-6; j_call: TRBJ2-2; cdr3_aa: ASSPLLYNTGELF
v_call: TRBV3-1/TRBV3-2; j_call: TRBJ2-7; cdr3_aa: ASSHTPRGRVFYEQY
v_call: TRBV7-3; j_call: TRBJ2-7; cdr3_aa: ASSPGRTGGEQY
v_call: TRBV19; j_call: TRBJ1-6; cdr3_aa: ASRQVDNSPLH
v_call: TRBV20-1; j_call: TRBJ1-1; cdr3_aa: SASRQRNTEAF
v_call: TRBV7-8; j_call: TRBJ1-5; cdr3_aa: ASSRREGSNQPQH
v_call: TRBV6-2/TRBV6-3; j_call: TRBJ1-2; cdr3_aa: ASSYGTGAQYT
v_call: TRBV28; j_call: TRBJ2-3; cdr3_aa: ASTDSAGKGPDTQY
v_call: TRBV4-2; j_call: TRBJ2-1; cdr3_aa: ASSQSTGFYNEQF
v_call: TRBV6-5; j_call: TRBJ2-7; cdr3_aa: ASSPALAVSYEQY
v_call: TRBV28; j_call: TRBJ2-6; cdr3_aa: ASSLFAGGNSVLT
v_call: TRBV5-6; j_call: TRBJ2-3; cdr3_aa: ASSLGFRREDTQY
v_call: TRBV5-1; j_call: TRBJ2-7; cdr3_aa: ASSRDRAYEQY
v_call: TRBV20-1; j_call: TRBJ2-7; cdr3_aa: SARKQGAQY
v_call: TRBV7-2; j_call: TRBJ2-1; cdr3_aa: ASSLGTEKQF
v_call: TRBV9; j_call: TRBJ1-2; cdr3_aa: ASSAYRVQSYGYT
v_call: TRBV4-2; j_call: TRBJ2-1; cdr3_aa: ASSPKDSPMDEQF
v_call: TRBV5-1; j_call: TRBJ2-1; cdr3_aa: ASNRWGEGYEQF
v_call: TRBV5-1; j_call: TRBJ1-6; cdr3_aa: ASSLVGQRFRSPLH
v_call: TRBV24-1; j_call: TRBJ2-7; cdr3_aa: ATSDLRDRNPYEQY